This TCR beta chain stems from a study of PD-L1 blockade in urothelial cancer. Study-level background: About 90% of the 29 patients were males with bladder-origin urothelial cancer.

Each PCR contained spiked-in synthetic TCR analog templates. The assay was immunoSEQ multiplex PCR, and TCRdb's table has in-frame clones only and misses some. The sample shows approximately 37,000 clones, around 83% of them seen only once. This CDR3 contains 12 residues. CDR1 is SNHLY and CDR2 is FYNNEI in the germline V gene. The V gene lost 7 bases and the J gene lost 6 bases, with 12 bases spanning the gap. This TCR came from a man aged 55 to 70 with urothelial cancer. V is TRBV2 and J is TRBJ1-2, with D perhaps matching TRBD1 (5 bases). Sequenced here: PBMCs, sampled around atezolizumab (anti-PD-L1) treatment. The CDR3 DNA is TGTGCCAGCATCCGGTCCAGGGATGGCTACACCTTC. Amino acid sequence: CASIRSRDGYTF.